The present T cell receptor (beta chain) was sequenced within a study of T-cell reconstitution after alpha-beta-depleted transplantation in children. Using unique molecular identifiers, the investigators prepared the TCRbeta library. Each CDR3 protein gets one entry after TCRdb re-called the PCR reads with MiXCR. This sample yields about 500,000 distinct CDR3 sequences, of which approximately 32% are seen a single time; 2% to 2.5% belongs to the top ten. The germline V gene has CDR1 MNHEY and CDR2 SVGEGT. This CDR3 has 14 residues. The V end lost 7 bases, the J end lost 8 bases, and 18 bases lay between the germline ends.

Specimen: PBMCs from the stem cell graft donor, collected from the stem cell graft. This clonotype was sampled from a human donor who donated a stem cell graft to a child with aplastic anemia. The chain joins TRBV6-2 or TRBV6-3 to TRBJ2-1; maybe TRBD2 (6 bases). In DNA form, the CDR3 reads TGTGCCAGCACGTTGTTCCCCCCGGGGGATGAGCAGTTCTTC. Its protein product is CASTLFPPGDEQFF.